The 16 T cell receptor beta chains below come from one sample, sequenced in a study of T cells in Graves' hyperthyroidism and ophthalmopathy. Researchers took RNA transcripts and amplified the TCR beta CDR3 regions from them. RT-PCR in the first round (using the HTBI primer set) targeted the TCR CDR3. TCRdb reprocessed the multiplex PCR reads with MiXCR, giving one entry per CDR3 protein. The sample consists of 450,000 to 650,000 distinct CDR3 sequences, 11% to 15% of them appearing once. The sample comprised blood. The receptors derive from a young woman with Graves' ophthalmopathy.

This clonotype was observed many times. The rearrangement joins TRBV5-1 to TRBJ1-6, with 9 bases fitting TRBD1. V dropped 3 bases and J dropped 10; count of bases not matched to a gene: 5. Germline CDR1 SGHRS, CDR2 YFSETQ. The CDR3 length is 14 residues. The CDR3 nucleotides read TGCGCCAGCAGCTCGACAGGGGGTTGGTCACCCCTCCACTTT. As protein: CASSSTGGWSPLHF.

The chain employs TRBV19 and TRBJ2-7; maybe TRBD1 (6 bases). This CDR3 has 12 amino acids. V was pared by 4 bases and J by 3 bases, with 7 bases between. In germline, CDR1 is LNHDA, CDR2 SQIVND (reference sequence). The CDR3 DNA sequence: TGTGCCAGTAGTAAGGGGGACTACGAGCAGTACTTC. This gives the protein CASSKGDYEQYF.

This clonotype was counted at least ten times. V and J are TRBV9 and TRBJ2-1; 9 positions match TRBD1. Germline values: CDR1 SGDLS, CDR2 YYNGEE. CDR3 length: 15 amino acids. V gave up 4 bases and J gave up 6 bases; unmatched junction bases: 8. The CDR3 DNA reads TGTGCCAGCAGCACCCGACAGGGGGTCGTCAATGAGCAGTTCTTC. It encodes CASSTRQGVVNEQFF.

This clonotype came up many times. The V call is TRBV11-2, the J call TRBJ2-1; D unclear. The length of the CDR3 is 16 residues. The V gene lost 3 bases and the J gene lost 0 bases, with 12 bases spanning the gap. Germline CDR1 is SGHAT and CDR2 is FQNNGV. The CDR3 loop is CASSFGSPSSYNEQFF. CDR3 nucleotide sequence: TGTGCCAGCAGCTTTGGTTCACCGAGCTCCTACAATGAGCAGTTCTTC.

This clonotype was counted many times. V gene TRBV19 combines with J gene TRBJ1-2, with D perhaps TRBD1 (5 bases). Trimming cost V 6 bases and J 6 bases, with 17 bases left between them. Germline CDR1 LNHDA, CDR2 SQIVND (reference sequence). This CDR3 is 14 amino acids long. Here the CDR3 reads CASRGTRLIDGYTF. The CDR3 DNA sequence: TGTGCCAGTAGAGGGACGCGATTAATCGATGGCTACACCTTC. Looking up the rest from reference TRBV19 and TRBJ1-2 gives the full variable domain: DGGITQSPKYLFRKEGQNVTLSCEQNLNHDAMYWYRQDPGQGLRLIYYSQIVNDFQKGDIAEGYSVSREKKESFPLTVTSAQKNPTAFYLCASRGTRLIDGYTFGSGTRLTVV.

This sequence joins TRBV27 and TRBJ1-5, with D uncertain. CDR1 and CDR2 from the germline V gene are MNHEY and SMNVEV (reference sequence). This CDR3 has 11 residues. V lost 8 bases, J lost 4 bases, and 6 bases lay in between. CDR3 DNA: TGTGCCAGCGGAGGGAATCAGCCCCAGCATTTT. Encoded protein: CASGGNQPQHF.

Only a few counts were recorded for this clonotype. A much larger clone lies one base from this, so it may be a read error. The chain joins TRBV14 to TRBJ2-5, with no clear D. The CDR3 totals 12 residues. Germline CDR1 is SGHDN and CDR2 is FVKESK. Trimming left V 0 bases short and J 5 bases short, with 4 bases between. CDR3 coding DNA: TGTGCCAGCAGCCAAGATGTGGAGACCCAGTACTTC. Translated, it gives CASSQDVETQYF.

This clonotype was observed a few times. The chain recombines TRBV4-1 with TRBJ1-2; 8 bases match TRBD1. In germline, CDR1 is MGHRA, CDR2 YSYEKL. With V trimmed by 5 bases and J by 2 bases, 10 bases remained unmatched. The CDR3 length is 16 residues. CDR3 DNA: TGCGCCAGCAGCAGCCCCGGGACAGGTAGCAACTATGGCTACACCTTC. This translates into CASSSPGTGSNYGYTF.

The V and J genes are TRBV11-3 and TRBJ2-3; D is perhaps TRBD2 (6 bases). V lost 0 bases to trimming and J lost 3 bases, with 19 bases between them. The germline V gene has CDR1 SGHNT and CDR2 YENEEA. The CDR3 spans 18 residues. The CDR3 region has the DNA TGTGCCAGCAGCTTAGAAGGATCGGGCGGGGAGATAACAGATACGCAGTATTTT. Translated, it gives CASSLEGSGGEITDTQYF.

This clonotype was counted many times. The gene calls are TRBV6-1 and TRBJ1-1; tentatively, D is TRBD1 (6 bases). The CDR3 contains 13 residues. CDR1 and CDR2 (germline): MNHNS, SASEGT. V lost 8 bases and J 5 bases, leaving 15 bases between the germline ends. CDR3 region: CASLGGRGTEAFF. The DNA of the CDR3 is TGTGCCAGCCTGGGGGGGCGGGGGACTGAAGCTTTCTTT.

This clonotype was detected a few times. A much larger clone sits a single nucleotide away, making a read error possible. This chain links TRBV7-6 with TRBJ2-7; 12 positions match TRBD2. V shed 2 bases and J 4 bases; nucleotides not matched to a gene: 3. In germline, CDR1 is SGHVS, CDR2 FNYEAQ. The CDR3 covers 15 residues. The DNA for the CDR3 is TGTGCCAGCAGCTTATCTAGCGGGAGGGCTTACGAGCAGTACTTC. Translating it yields CASSLSSGRAYEQYF.

J is TRBJ2-1 and V is TRBV19, with TRBD1 matching 7 bases. The CDR3 has 14 amino acids. CDR1 and CDR2 from the germline V gene are LNHDA and SQIVND (reference sequence). Unmatched junction bases numbered 4, after V lost 4 bases and J lost 4 bases. The CDR3 sequence: CASSTGTEYNEQFF. The CDR3 DNA reads as TGTGCCAGTAGTACCGGGACAGAGTACAATGAGCAGTTCTTC.

At least ten counts were recorded for this clonotype. The gene calls are TRBV28 and TRBJ2-5, with D unresolved. V was clipped by 5 bases and J by 2 bases, with 12 bases between them. The germline CDR1 and CDR2 sequences are MDHEN and SYDVKM. The CDR3 is 14 residues long. CDR3: CASSLELIQETQYF. CDR3 nucleotide sequence: TGTGCCAGCAGTCTCGAACTGATTCAAGAGACCCAGTACTTC.

This clonotype came up many times. The chain uses TRBV2 and TRBJ2-7; TRBD2 might be the D (7 bases). CDR3 size: 14 residues. The V gene's germline CDR1 is SNHLY and CDR2 FYNNEI. V was trimmed by 7 bases and J by 2 bases, leaving 15 bases between them. Here the CDR3 reads CASKGGVSAYEQYF. DNA for the CDR3: TGTGCCAGCAAGGGGGGGGTGTCAGCCTACGAGCAGTACTTC.

There are many counts of this clonotype. The DNA for the CDR3 is TGCAGCGTTGAAGCGTCGGGGGGCCAACGAACAGCTTTCTTT. Its translation: CSVEASGGQRTAFF. This chain connects TRBV29-1 to TRBJ1-1, with D possibly TRBD1 on 6 matching bases. The CDR3 is 14 residues long. CDR1 and CDR2 (germline): SQVTM, ANQGSEA. V was cut by 1 base and J by 10 bases, with 19 bases left in between.

The chain employs TRBV30 and TRBJ1-2, with TRBD1 matching over 10 bases. The CDR3 runs to 16 residues. The trim removed 5 bases at V and 1 base at J, leaving 10 bases unmatched. Germline V gives CDR1 GTSNPN, CDR2 SVGIG (reference sequence). In nucleotides, the CDR3 is TGTGCCTGGCTGACAGGGGGCGCCAATTATAACTATGGCTACACCTTC. Translating it yields CAWLTGGANYNYGYTF.